This TCR beta chain was retrieved from a study of cytomegalovirus exposure and HLA in healthy donors. Study outcomes and limitations: Productive rates of about 90% or about 30% were seen for most TCR beta V segments in an earlier analysis. In a later analysis, at a false discovery rate of 0.05, 15,000 to 20,000 TCR beta sequences matched HLA alleles. Most TCR sequences proved rare, with some public TCRs found in many donors.

Only one count was recorded for this clone. Antigen specificity is unknown. Researchers ran the PCR with 60 Vbeta and 13 Jbeta primers. Profiling relied on immunoSEQ multiplex PCR, and the TCRdb table lists in-frame clones only, not all of them. This table has 200,000 to 300,000 clones, over 80% appearing once. CDR1 and CDR2 from the germline V gene are LGHNA and YNFKEQ. V gave up 1 base and J gave up 3 bases; unmatched junction bases: 10. This CDR3 spans 17 amino acids. Sequenced: PBMCs. V and J are TRBV4-2 and TRBJ2-3; 7 positions agree with TRBD2. The receptor was derived from a woman between 40 and 50 years old in good health and CMV-seropositive. Written as DNA, the CDR3 is TGTGCCAGCAGCCAAGCGCAGGCCGGGGGGAGAACAGATACGCAGTATTTT. This sequence encodes CASSQAQAGGRTDTQYF.